The clone carrying this T cell receptor beta chain was recorded at least ten times. Antigen: not known. Donors were all healthy Caucasians. With template switching, a universal primer site was added, and the cDNA carried unique molecular identifiers. Each CDR3 protein is one row after TCRdb ran MiXCR on the 5' RACE reads. The sample includes 140,000 to 150,000 distinct CDR3 sequences, under 4.5% seen only once; the top ten take approximately 7.7%. This record belongs to a study of identical twins. Study-level points and caveats: Among out-of-frame alpha sequences shared by twins, low generation probability occurred in excess. A lower insertion count was a feature of abundant cord blood beta clonotypes, with no such feature in memory repertoires.

CDR1 SQVTM and CDR2 ANQGSEA come from the germline V gene. The CDR3 contains 12 residues. Unmatched junction bases numbered 3, after V lost 5 bases and J lost 6 bases. The material sequenced was memory T cells sorted from blood. This chain joins TRBV29-1 and TRBJ2-3; 9 bases match TRBD2. The TCR was taken from a man younger than 35 in good health. In nucleotides, the CDR3 is TGCAGCGTTCGGAGCGGGAGGGATACGCAGTATTTT. Translation: CSVRSGRDTQYF.